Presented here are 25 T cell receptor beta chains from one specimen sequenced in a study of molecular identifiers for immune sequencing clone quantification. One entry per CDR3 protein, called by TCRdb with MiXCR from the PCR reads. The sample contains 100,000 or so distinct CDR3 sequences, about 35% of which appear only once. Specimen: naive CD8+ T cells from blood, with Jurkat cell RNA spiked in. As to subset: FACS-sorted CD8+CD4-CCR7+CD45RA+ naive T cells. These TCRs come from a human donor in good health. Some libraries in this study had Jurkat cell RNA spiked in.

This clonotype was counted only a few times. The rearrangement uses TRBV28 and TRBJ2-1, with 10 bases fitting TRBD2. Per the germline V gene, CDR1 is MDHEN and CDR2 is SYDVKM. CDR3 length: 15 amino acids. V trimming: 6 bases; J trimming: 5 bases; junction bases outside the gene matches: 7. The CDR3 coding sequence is TGTGCCAGCAGCCTGGTAGCGGGAGGCAACAATGAGCAGTTCTTC. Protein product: CASSLVAGGNNEQFF.

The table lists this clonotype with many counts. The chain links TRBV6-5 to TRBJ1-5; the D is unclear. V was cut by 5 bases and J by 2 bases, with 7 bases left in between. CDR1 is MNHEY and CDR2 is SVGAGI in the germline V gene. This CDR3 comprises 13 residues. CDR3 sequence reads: CASSIVGNQPQHF. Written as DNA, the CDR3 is TGTGCCAGCAGTATAGTGGGCAATCAGCCCCAGCATTTT.

DNA of the CDR3: TGCAGCACGTGGTTGGGAGATTCGGCGCAGTATTTT. Protein product: CSTWLGDSAQYF. This chain uses TRBV29-1 with TRBJ2-3; possibly TRBD2 for D (5 bases). Germline lookup yields CDR1 SQVTM and CDR2 ANQGSEA. The CDR3 covers 12 residues. V was trimmed by 8 bases and J by 10 bases, leaving 19 bases between them.

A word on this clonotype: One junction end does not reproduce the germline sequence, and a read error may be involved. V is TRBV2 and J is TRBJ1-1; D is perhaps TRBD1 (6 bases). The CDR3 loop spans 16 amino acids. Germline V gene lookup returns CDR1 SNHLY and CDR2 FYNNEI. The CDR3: CASSVDPPGENTAAFF. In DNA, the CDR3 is TGTGCCAGCAGTGTAGATCCGCCAGGGGAGAACACTGCAGCTTTCTTT.

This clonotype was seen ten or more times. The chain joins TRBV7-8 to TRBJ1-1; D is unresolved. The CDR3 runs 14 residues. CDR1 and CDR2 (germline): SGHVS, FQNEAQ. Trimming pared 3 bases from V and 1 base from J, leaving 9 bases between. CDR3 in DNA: TGTGCCAGCAGCTTGGTATCAGGGAACACTGAAGCTTTCTTT. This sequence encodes CASSLVSGNTEAFF.

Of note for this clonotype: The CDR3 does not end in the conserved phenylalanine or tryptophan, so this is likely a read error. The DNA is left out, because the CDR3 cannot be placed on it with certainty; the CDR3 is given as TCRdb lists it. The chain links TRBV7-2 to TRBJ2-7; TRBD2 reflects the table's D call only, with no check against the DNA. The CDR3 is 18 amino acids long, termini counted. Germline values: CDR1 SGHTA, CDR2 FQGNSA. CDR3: CASSLAGLAVMGSYEHYY.

This CDR3 is CASHPRTGAYEQYF. The CDR3 nucleotides are TGTGCCAGCCACCCTAGGACAGGGGCCTACGAGCAGTACTTC. The chain joins TRBV28 to TRBJ2-7; 9 bases agree with TRBD1. The CDR3 runs 14 residues. Germline V CDR1 and CDR2: MDHEN, SYDVKM. The ends lost 8 bases at V and 2 bases at J; junction bases unmatched: 7.

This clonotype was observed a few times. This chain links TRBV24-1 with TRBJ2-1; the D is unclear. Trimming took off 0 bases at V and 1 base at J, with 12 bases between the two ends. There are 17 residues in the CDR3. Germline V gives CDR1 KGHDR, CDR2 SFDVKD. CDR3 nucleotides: TGTGCCACCAGTGATTTGTCTGCTATCGGATCCTACAATGAGCAGTTCTTC. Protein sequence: CATSDLSAIGSYNEQFF.

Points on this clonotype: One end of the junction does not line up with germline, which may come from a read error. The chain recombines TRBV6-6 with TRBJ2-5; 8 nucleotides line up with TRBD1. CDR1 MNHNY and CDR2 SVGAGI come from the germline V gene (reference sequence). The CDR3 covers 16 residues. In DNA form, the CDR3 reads TGTGCCAGCAGCCGCCCGGACAGGGCGAAACAAGAGCCCCAGTACTTC. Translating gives CASSRPDRAKQEPQYF.

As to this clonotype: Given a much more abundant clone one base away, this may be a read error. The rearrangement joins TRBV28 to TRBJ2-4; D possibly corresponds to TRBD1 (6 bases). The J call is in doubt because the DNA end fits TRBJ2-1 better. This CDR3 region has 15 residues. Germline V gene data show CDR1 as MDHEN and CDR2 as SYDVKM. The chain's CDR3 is CASSDRKLLKNIQFF. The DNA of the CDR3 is TGTGCCAGCAGCGACAGGAAACTCCTCAAAAACATTCAGTTCTTC.

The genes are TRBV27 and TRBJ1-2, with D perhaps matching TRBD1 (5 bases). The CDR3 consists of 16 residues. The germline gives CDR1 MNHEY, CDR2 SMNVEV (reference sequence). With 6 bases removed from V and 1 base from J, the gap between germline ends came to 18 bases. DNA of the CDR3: TGTGCCAGCAGGGATCAGGCGGGGGAGGGTAACTATGGCTACACCTTC. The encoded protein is CASRDQAGEGNYGYTF.

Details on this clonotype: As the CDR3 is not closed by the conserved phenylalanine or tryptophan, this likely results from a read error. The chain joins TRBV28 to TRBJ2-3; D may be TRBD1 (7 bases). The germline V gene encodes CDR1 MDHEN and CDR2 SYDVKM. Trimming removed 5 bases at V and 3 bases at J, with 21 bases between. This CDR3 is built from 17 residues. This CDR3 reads CASSQGDILGRTDTQYV. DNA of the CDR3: TGTGCCAGCAGTCAGGGGGACATCCTTGGGAGGACAGATACGCAGTATGTT.

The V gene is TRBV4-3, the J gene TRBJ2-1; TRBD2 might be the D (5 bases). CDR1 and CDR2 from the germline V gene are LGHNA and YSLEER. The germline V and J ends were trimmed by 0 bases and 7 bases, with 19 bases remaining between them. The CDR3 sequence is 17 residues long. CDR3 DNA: TGCGCCAGCAGCCAAGATTCCCTCAGCGGTGGTAGGAATGAGCAGTTCTTC. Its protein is CASSQDSLSGGRNEQFF.

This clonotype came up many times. The CDR3 DNA reads as TGTGCCAGCAGCTCCGGGACTAGCGCATCGGCCCAAGAGACCCAGTACTTC. Amino acid sequence: CASSSGTSASAQETQYF. This chain joins TRBV7-2 and TRBJ2-5; 10 positions match TRBD2. The CDR3 loop spans 17 amino acids. With V trimmed by 4 bases and J by 1 base, 9 bases remained unmatched. Germline CDR1 reads SGHTA; CDR2 reads FQGNSA.

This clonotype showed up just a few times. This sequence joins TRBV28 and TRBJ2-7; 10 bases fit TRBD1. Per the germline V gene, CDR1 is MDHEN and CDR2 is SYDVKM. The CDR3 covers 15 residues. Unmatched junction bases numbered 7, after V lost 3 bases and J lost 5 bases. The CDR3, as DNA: TGTGCCAGCAGTTTCCCCTCCGGACAGGGGGACGAGCAGTACTTC. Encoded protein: CASSFPSGQGDEQYF.

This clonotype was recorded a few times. CDR3 region: CASSLGWLYEQYF. CDR3 nucleotides: TGTGCCAGCAGCTTAGGCTGGCTCTACGAGCAGTACTTC. This sequence joins TRBV7-2 and TRBJ2-7, with unresolved D. The CDR3 contains 13 residues. The germline V and J ends were trimmed by 1 base and 3 bases, with 7 bases remaining between them. CDR1 is SGHTA and CDR2 is FQGNSA in the germline V gene.

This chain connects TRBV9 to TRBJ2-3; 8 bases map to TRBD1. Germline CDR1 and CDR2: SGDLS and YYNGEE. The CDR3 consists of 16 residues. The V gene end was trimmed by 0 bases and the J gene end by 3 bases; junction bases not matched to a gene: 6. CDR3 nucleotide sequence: TGTGCCAGCAGCGTAGGGCCAGGGGGCATGACAGATACGCAGTATTTT. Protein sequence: CASSVGPGGMTDTQYF.

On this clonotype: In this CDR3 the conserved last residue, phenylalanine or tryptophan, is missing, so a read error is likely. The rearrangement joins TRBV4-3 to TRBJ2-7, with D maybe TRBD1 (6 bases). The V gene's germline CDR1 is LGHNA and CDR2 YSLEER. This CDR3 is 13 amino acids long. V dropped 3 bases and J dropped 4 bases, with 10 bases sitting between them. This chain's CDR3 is CASSQQQGYEQYY. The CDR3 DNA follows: TGCGCCAGCAGCCAGCAACAGGGATACGAGCAGTACTAC.

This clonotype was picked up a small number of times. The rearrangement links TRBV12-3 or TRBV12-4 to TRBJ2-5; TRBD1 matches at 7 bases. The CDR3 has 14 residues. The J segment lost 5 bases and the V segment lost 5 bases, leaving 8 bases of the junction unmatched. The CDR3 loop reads CASSPGQDLETQYF. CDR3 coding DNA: TGTGCCAGCAGTCCCGGACAGGACCTCGAGACCCAGTACTTC.

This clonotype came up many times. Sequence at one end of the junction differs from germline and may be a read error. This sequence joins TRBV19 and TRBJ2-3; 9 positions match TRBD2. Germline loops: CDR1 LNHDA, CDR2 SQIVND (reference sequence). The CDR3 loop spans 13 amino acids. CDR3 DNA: TGTGCCAGTAATGCGCGCGGGGTAGCGGGAGTGGCTTTT. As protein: CASNARGVAGVAF.

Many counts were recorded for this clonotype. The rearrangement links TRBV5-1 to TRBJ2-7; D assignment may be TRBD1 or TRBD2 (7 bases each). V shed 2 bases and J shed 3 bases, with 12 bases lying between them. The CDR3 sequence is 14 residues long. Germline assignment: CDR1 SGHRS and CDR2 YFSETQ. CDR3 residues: CASSFTGDYYEQYF. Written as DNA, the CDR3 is TGCGCCAGCAGCTTTACAGGGGACTACTACGAGCAGTACTTC.

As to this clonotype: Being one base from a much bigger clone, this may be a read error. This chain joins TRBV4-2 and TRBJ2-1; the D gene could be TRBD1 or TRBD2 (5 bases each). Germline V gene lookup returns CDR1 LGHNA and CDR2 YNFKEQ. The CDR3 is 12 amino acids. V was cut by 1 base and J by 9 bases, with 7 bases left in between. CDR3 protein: CASSQAGLEQFF. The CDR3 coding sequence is TGTGCCAGCAGCCAAGCGGGGCTTGAGCAGTTCTTC.

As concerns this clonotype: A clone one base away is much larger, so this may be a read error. CDR3 in DNA: TGTGCCAGCAGTTCGCCCCCACCTTCGACAGGGGCGCAGTATTTT. The encoded protein is CASSSPPPSTGAQYF. The gene calls are TRBV6-6 and TRBJ2-3, with 8 bases that match TRBD1. Per germline, CDR1 MNHNY and CDR2 SVGAGI (reference sequence). With V trimmed by 4 bases and J by 10 bases, 13 bases remained unmatched. The CDR3 runs to 15 residues.

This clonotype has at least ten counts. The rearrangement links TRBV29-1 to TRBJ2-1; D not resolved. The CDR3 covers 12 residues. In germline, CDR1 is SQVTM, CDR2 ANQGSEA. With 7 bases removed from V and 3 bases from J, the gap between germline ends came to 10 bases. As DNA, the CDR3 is TGCAGCGCCTCGACGAACTACAATGAGCAGTTCTTC. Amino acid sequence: CSASTNYNEQFF.

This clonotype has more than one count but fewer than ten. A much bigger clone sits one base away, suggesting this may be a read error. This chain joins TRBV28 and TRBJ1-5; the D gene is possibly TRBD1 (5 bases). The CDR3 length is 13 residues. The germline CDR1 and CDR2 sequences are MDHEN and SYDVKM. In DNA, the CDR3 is TGTGCCAGCAGTTTTAGAGGGGTAGGGCCCCGGCATTTT. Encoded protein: CASSFRGVGPRHF.